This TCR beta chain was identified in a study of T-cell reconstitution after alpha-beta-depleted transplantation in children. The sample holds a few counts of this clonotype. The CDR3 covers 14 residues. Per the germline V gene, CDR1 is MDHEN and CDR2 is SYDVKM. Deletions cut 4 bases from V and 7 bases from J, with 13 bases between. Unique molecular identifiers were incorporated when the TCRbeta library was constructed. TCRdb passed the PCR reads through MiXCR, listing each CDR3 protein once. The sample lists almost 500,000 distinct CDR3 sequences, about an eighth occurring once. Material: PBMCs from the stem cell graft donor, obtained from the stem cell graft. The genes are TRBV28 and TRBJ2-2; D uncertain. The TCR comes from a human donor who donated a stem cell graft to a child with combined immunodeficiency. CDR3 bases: TGTGCCAGCAGTTCCAGGAGTGGGATCGGGGAGCTGTTTTTT. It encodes CASSSRSGIGELFF.